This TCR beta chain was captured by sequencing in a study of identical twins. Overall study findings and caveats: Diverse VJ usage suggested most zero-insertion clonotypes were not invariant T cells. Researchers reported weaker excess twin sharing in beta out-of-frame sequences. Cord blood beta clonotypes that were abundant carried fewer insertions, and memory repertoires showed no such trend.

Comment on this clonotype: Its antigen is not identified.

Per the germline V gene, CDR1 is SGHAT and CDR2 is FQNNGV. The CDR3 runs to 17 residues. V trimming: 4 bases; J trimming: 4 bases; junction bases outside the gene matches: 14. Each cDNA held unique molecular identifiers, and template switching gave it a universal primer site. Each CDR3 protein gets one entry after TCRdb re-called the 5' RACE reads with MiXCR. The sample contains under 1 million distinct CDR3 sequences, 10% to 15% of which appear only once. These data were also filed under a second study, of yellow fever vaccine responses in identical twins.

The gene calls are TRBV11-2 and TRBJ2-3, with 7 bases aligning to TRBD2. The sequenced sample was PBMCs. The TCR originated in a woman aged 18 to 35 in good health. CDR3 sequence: CASSSTSRRLSPDTQYF. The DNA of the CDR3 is TGTGCCAGCAGCTCGACTAGCAGGCGACTGAGCCCAGATACGCAGTATTTT.